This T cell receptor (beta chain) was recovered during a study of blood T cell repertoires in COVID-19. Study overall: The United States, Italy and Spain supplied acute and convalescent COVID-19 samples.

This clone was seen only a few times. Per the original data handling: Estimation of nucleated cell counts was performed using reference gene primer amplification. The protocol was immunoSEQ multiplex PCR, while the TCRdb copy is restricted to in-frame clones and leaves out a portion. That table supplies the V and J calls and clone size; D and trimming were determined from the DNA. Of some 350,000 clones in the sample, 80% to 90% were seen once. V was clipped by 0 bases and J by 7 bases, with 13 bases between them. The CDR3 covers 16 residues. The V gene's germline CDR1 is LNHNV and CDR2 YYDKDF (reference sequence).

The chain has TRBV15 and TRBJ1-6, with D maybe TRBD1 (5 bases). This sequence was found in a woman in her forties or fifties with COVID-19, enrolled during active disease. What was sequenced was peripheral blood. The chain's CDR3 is CATSRDFGHRNSPLHF. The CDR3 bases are TGTGCCACCAGCAGAGATTTCGGACATAGGAATTCACCCCTCCACTTT.